A single sample gave rise to the 15 T cell receptor beta chains below, sequenced in a study of cytomegalovirus exposure and HLA in healthy donors. The study ran its PCR with 60 Vbeta and 13 Jbeta primers. The table came from immunoSEQ multiplex PCR; TCRdb's copy has only in-frame clones and leaves some out. The sample yields 55,000 to 65,000 clones, 70% to 85% seen once. Sequencing was done on a sample of PBMCs. These receptors originate from a woman aged 35 to 49 in good health and CMV-seropositive.

The chain has TRBV6-6 and TRBJ1-2, with D uncertain. The V end was cut by 0 bases, the J end by 0 bases, with 5 bases between. There are 14 residues in the CDR3. From germline, CDR1 is MNHNY and CDR2 SVGAGI (reference sequence). CDR3 nucleotide sequence: TGTGCCAGCAGTTACTCGAGGGCTAACTATGGCTACACCTTC. Amino acid sequence: CASSYSRANYGYTF.

The CDR3 DNA is TGTGCCAGCAGCTTACGGGGGACGCAGAGCCTCAAAAAGGAAAAACTGTTTTTT. Amino acid sequence: CASSLRGTQSLKKEKLFF. J is TRBJ1-4 and V is TRBV7-9, with D perhaps matching TRBD1 (5 bases). The CDR3 loop spans 18 amino acids. From germline, CDR1 is SEHNR and CDR2 FQNEAQ (reference sequence). V shed 2 bases and J shed 8 bases, with 24 bases lying between them.

The chain couples TRBV13 to TRBJ1-1; D is uncertain. Trimming cost V 5 bases and J 8 bases, with 3 bases left between them. Per germline, CDR1 PRHDT and CDR2 FYEKMQ (reference sequence). CDR3 length: 9 amino acids. CDR3 nucleotide sequence: TGTGCCAGCAGCCCGGAAGCTTTCTTT. Translation gives CASSPEAFF.

The J gene is TRBJ1-1, the V gene TRBV7-8; a weak D match, TRBD1 (5 bases). Germline-derived CDR1 and CDR2 are SGHVS and FQNEAQ. With 3 bases removed from V and 4 bases from J, the gap between germline ends came to 18 bases. The CDR3 totals 16 residues. CDR3: CASSFLWGSPGTEAFF. The CDR3 nucleotides are TGTGCCAGCAGCTTTTTGTGGGGCTCCCCGGGCACTGAAGCTTTCTTT.

The V and J genes are TRBV30 and TRBJ2-6, with TRBD1 matching over 7 bases. The CDR3 is 17 amino acids. The germline V gene has CDR1 GTSNPN and CDR2 SVGIG (reference sequence). V gave up 0 bases and J gave up 2 bases; unmatched junction bases: 7. The CDR3 sequence: CAWSVPQGRAGANVLTF. The CDR3 DNA sequence: TGTGCCTGGAGTGTCCCACAGGGGCGCGCTGGGGCCAACGTCCTGACTTTC. The full variable domain, completed using reference TRBV30 and TRBJ2-6, is SQTIHQWPATLVQPVGSPLSLECTVEGTSNPNLYWYRQAAGRGLQLLFYSVGIGQISSEVPQNLSASRPQDRQFILSSKKLLLSDSGFYLCAWSVPQGRAGANVLTFGAGSRLTVL.

This chain joins TRBV14 and TRBJ2-5, with D tentatively TRBD2 (6 bases). Germline V gene data show CDR1 as SGHDN and CDR2 as FVKESK. V dropped 3 bases and J dropped 2 bases, with 16 bases sitting between them. This CDR3 is built from 16 residues. The DNA of the CDR3 is TGTGCCAGCAGCCAGTTTACCGGAGGGGATCAAGAGACCCAGTACTTC. It yields the protein CASSQFTGGDQETQYF.

CDR3 residues: CASSETGYTEAFF. CDR3 DNA: TGTGCCAGCAGCGAGACGGGTTACACTGAAGCTTTCTTT. The V and J genes are TRBV6-5 and TRBJ1-1, with D hard to call. Trimming removed 6 bases from V and 3 bases from J, with 11 bases in between. Germline values: CDR1 MNHEY, CDR2 SVGAGI. This CDR3 contains 13 residues.

The V call is TRBV5-6, the J call TRBJ1-1; D possibly corresponds to TRBD1 (5 bases). The CDR3 contains 14 residues. CDR1 is SGHDT, CDR2 YYEEEE, per germline. V was shortened by 0 bases and J by 11 bases, with 17 bases between the two germline ends. DNA for the CDR3: TGTGCCAGCAGCTTGGCTGGGCAGGGATATTTGGCTTTCTTT. Amino acids: CASSLAGQGYLAFF.

The chain joins TRBV27 to TRBJ2-1; the D gene is possibly TRBD2 (6 bases). CDR3 length equals 15 residues. Trimming shortened V by 7 bases and J by 9 bases, and 22 bases separated the two germline ends. CDR1 and CDR2 (germline): MNHEY, SMNVEV (reference sequence). The CDR3 nucleotides read TGTGCCAGCACTTCCCGCCCGACGGGGGAAGGTGAGCAGTTCTTC. Translating gives CASTSRPTGEGEQFF.

The rearrangement links TRBV12-5 to TRBJ2-6, with 12 bases fitting TRBD2. J was trimmed by 0 bases and V by 5 bases; bases with no gene match: 11. The CDR3 is made up of 20 amino acids. Germline CDR1 and CDR2: LGHNT and FRNRAP. DNA of the CDR3: TGTGCTAGTGGTCCTCACTTGACTAGCGGGGGAATCTCTGGGGCCAACGTCCTGACTTTC. Translation: CASGPHLTSGGISGANVLTF.

This clone showed up just a few times. V and J are TRBV10-2 and TRBJ1-5; D may be TRBD1 (6 bases). Germline V gene sequence: CDR1 WSHSY, CDR2 SAAADI. Trimming removed 6 bases from V and 7 bases from J, with 16 bases in between. This CDR3 is built from 14 residues. CDR3 DNA sequence: TGCGCCAGCAGCGTTACAGGGTTGAGGCAGCCCCAGCATTTT. It translates to CASSVTGLRQPQHF.

The rearrangement links TRBV7-6 to TRBJ2-3, with a weak D call TRBD2 (6 bases). Between the trimmed V and J ends, which lost 5 bases and 1 base, there was a span of 13 bases. The CDR3 consists of 15 residues. Germline V gene data show CDR1 as SGHVS and CDR2 as FNYEAQ. In nucleotides, the CDR3 is TGTGCCAGCAGCGCTCGTGGAGGGGGCACAGATACGCAGTATTTT. Amino acids: CASSARGGGTDTQYF.

This clone turned up a few times. V is TRBV6-1 and J is TRBJ2-2, with 8 bases that match TRBD2. The J segment lost 5 bases and the V segment lost 6 bases, leaving 5 bases of the junction unmatched. From germline, CDR1 is MNHNS and CDR2 SASEGT. The CDR3 runs to 14 residues. For the CDR3, the DNA is TGTGCCAGCAGCTTGGGCGGGGGGACCGGGGAGCTGTTTTTT. Amino acids: CASSLGGGTGELFF.

Only one count was recorded for this clone. V usage is TRBV7-2 and J usage is TRBJ2-3; a possible D gene is TRBD2 (7 bases). V shed 0 bases and J shed 5 bases, with 12 bases lying between them. Looked up from germline, CDR1 is SGHTA and CDR2 is FQGNSA. The CDR3 consists of 15 residues. In DNA, the CDR3 is TGTGCCAGCAGCTTAGCGGGGGGGCGGAAAGATACGCAGTATTTT. It translates to CASSLAGGRKDTQYF.

The chain links TRBV2 to TRBJ1-2; 8 bases agree with TRBD1. Losses at the gene ends were 6 bases for V and 8 bases for J; bases not matched to a gene: 2. The CDR3 totals 11 residues. From germline, CDR1 is SNHLY and CDR2 FYNNEI. CDR3: CASRGQDGYTF. CDR3 DNA: TGTGCCAGCAGGGGACAGGACGGCTACACCTTC.